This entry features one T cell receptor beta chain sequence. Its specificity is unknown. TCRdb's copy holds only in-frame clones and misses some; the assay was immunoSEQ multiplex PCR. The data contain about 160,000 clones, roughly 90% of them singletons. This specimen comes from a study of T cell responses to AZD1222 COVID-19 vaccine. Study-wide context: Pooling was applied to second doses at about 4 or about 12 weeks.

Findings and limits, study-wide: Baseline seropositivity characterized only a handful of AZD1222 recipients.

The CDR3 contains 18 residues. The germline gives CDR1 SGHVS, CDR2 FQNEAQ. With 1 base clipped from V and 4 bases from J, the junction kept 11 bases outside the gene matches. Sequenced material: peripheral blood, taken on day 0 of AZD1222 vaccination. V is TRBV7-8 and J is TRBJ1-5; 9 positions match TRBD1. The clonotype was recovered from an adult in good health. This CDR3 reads CASSLERTGAVRNQPQHF. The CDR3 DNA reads TGTGCCAGCAGCTTAGAACGGACAGGGGCTGTAAGGAATCAGCCCCAGCATTTT.